Below are 24 T cell receptor beta chains sequenced from a single sample in a study of tumor-infiltrating lymphocytes in primary liver carcinoma (dated 2017 in TCRdb). TCRdb shows the sequencer as Illumina HiSeq 2500. A constant-region primer and ProtoScript II reverse transcriptase were used to reverse-transcribe TCRbeta-specific cDNA from roughly 480 ng total RNA. The TCRbeta libraries were prepared through three rounds of nested multiplex PCR following a slightly modified ARM-PCR procedure. Each of the first two PCR rounds ran for 10 cycles and used multiplex TRBV1-TRBV30 forward primers together with a Cbeta reverse primer. Starting from the raw public reads, TCRdb applied fastp trimming at Q25, assembled clones with MiXCR and retained in-frame beta chains. CDR3 protein duplicates are merged, each entry listing the most common genes and DNA. The sample records around 78,000 distinct CDR3 sequences, 71% of which are singletons. Roughly an eighth of the sample is held by the ten biggest clonotypes.

Total RNA and DNA were co-extracted without cell sorting from approximately 20-30 mg of bulk tissue using the AllPrep DNA/RNA mini kit. The sample taken for sequencing was liver tumor tissue from sampling region 4. The cell subset or site tag for this specimen amounts to: tumor region T4, right-lateral pole. The receptor set was obtained from a woman aged 55-70 years with primary liver carcinoma and hepatitis B virus infection.

This sequence joins TRBV12-3 or TRBV12-4 and TRBJ2-5; no clear D gene. The CDR3 has 11 amino acids. The CDR3 DNA follows: TGTGGTAGCAGTTTGCGAAAGACCCAGTACTTC. Its translation: CGSSLRKTQYF.

This chain uses TRBV28 with TRBJ2-7; no clear D gene. The CDR3 is 14 amino acids. V was trimmed by 3 bases and J by 0 bases, leaving 9 bases between them. Germline V gene lookup returns CDR1 MDHEN and CDR2 SYDVKM. In DNA, the CDR3 is TGTGCCAGCAGTTTGTCATACCTCTCCTACGAGCAGTACTTC. Protein product: CASSLSYLSYEQYF. Combining the CDR3 with reference TRBV28 and TRBJ2-7 gives the whole variable domain DVKVTQSSRYLVKRTGEKVFLECVQDMDHENMFWYRQDPGLGLRLIYFSYDVKMKEKGDIPEGYSVSREKKERFSLILESASTNQTSMYLCASSLSYLSYEQYFGPGTRLTVT.

In regard to this clonotype: One end of the junction varies from germline; a read error may be responsible. This sequence joins TRBV6-6 and TRBJ1-2; D remains unclear. CDR1 is MNHNY, CDR2 SVGAGI, per germline (reference sequence). The CDR3 extends over 13 amino acids. In nucleotides, the CDR3 is TGCGCCAGCACTTATATAAGCAGCTATGGCTACACCTTC. It is translated as CASTYISSYGYTF.

This chain links TRBV20-1 with TRBJ2-2; no firm D call. V lost 3 bases and J 1 base, leaving 15 bases between the germline ends. CDR1 and CDR2 (germline): DFQATT, SNEGSKA (reference sequence). This CDR3 is built from 16 residues. In DNA, the CDR3 is TGCAGTGCTAGTTCGCAATTCCTGAAGAACACCGGGGAGCTGTTTTTT. Amino acid sequence: CSASSQFLKNTGELFF.

Remarks on this clonotype: Relative to the germline gene, one junction end is altered; a read error may explain this. This rearrangement joins TRBV12-3 or TRBV12-4 to TRBJ2-5; TRBD1 or TRBD2 may be the D gene (5 bases each). The CDR3 length is 15 residues. CDR3 residues: CASSLATHGQGTQYF. Here the CDR3 DNA reads TGTGCCAGCAGTTTGGCTACCCACGGGCAAGGGACCCAATACTTC.

This clonotype was detected many times. The rearrangement joins TRBV7-8 to TRBJ2-1, with D perhaps matching TRBD1 or TRBD2 (5 bases each). V shed 5 bases and J shed 2 bases, with 13 bases lying between them. This CDR3 comprises 15 residues. The germline CDR1 and CDR2 sequences are SGHVS and FQNEAQ. The CDR3 DNA reads TGTGCCAGCAGCATAATCGGGACGGCCTACAATGAGCAGTTCTTC. It encodes CASSIIGTAYNEQFF.

This clonotype was picked up many times. The DNA of the CDR3 is TGTGCCAGCAGCTCCCTCAGGGACAGATCCTACAATGAGCAGTTCTTC. It specifies CASSSLRDRSYNEQFF. The rearrangement uses TRBV28 and TRBJ2-1; 7 bases fit TRBD1. The J segment lost 1 base and the V segment lost 6 bases, leaving 9 bases of the junction unmatched. Looked up from germline, CDR1 is MDHEN and CDR2 is SYDVKM. CDR3 length: 16 residues.

Note on this clonotype: One junction end disagrees with the germline gene, perhaps due to a read error. The J gene is TRBJ1-2, the V gene TRBV11-3; D ambiguous. Germline CDR1 SGHNT, CDR2 YENEEA. This CDR3 comprises 14 residues. For the CDR3, the DNA is TGTGCCAGTAGCTTGGCGATGGTTCTTGATGGCTACACCTTC. It is translated as CASSLAMVLDGYTF.

Comment on this clonotype: It is likely a read error, because the conserved phenylalanine at the end of the CDR3 is missing. The V call is TRBV7-8, the J call TRBJ1-1, with a tentative D call TRBD1 (6 bases). The CDR3 is made up of 13 amino acids. Between the trimmed V and J ends, which lost 1 base and 7 bases, there was a span of 10 bases. Germline loops: CDR1 SGHVS, CDR2 FQNEAQ. This CDR3 is CASSLGQDIEAFV. In DNA form, the CDR3 reads TGTGCCAGCAGCTTAGGACAGGACATTGAAGCTTTCGTT.

This clonotype was counted only a few times. A much more abundant neighbour one base away suggests this may be a read error. The genes are TRBV28 and TRBJ1-1; tentative D call: TRBD1 (6 bases). The V gene lost 7 bases and the J gene lost 4 bases, with 13 bases spanning the gap. Germline values: CDR1 MDHEN, CDR2 SYDVKM. This CDR3 has 13 amino acids. In DNA form, the CDR3 reads TGTGCCAGCAATGACAGGACTGTCACTGAAGCTTTCTTT. Its protein is CASNDRTVTEAFF.

The chain links TRBV28 to TRBJ1-5; the D gene is possibly TRBD1 (6 bases). The V gene lost 6 bases and the J gene lost 6 bases, with 15 bases spanning the gap. The CDR3 is 14 residues long. Germline V gene data show CDR1 as MDHEN and CDR2 as SYDVKM. CDR3: CASRLTGSTQPQHF. Here the CDR3 DNA reads TGTGCCAGCAGGCTCACAGGGTCGACTCAGCCCCAGCATTTT.

The chain recombines TRBV5-5 with TRBJ2-2, with TRBD2 as a possible D gene (7 bases). Germline V gene data show CDR1 as SGHKS and CDR2 as YYEKEE (reference sequence). The CDR3 runs to 14 residues. Deletions cut 2 bases from V and 12 bases from J, with 17 bases between. This CDR3 is CASSFGGLVRKLFF. CDR3 coding DNA: TGTGCCAGCAGCTTCGGGGGGCTGGTCAGGAAGCTGTTTTTT.

Regarding this clonotype: At one end the junction does not follow the germline gene, possibly because of a read error. The rearrangement uses TRBV11-2 and TRBJ1-4; D might be TRBD1 (6 bases). Germline V CDR1 and CDR2: SGHAT, FQNNGV. The length of the CDR3 is 16 residues. DNA for the CDR3: TGTGTCAGCAGCTTAGGTCTCAGGGGCCGGGGTAAAAAACTGTTTTTT. It yields the protein CVSSLGLRGRGKKLFF.

This clonotype was seen only once. An end of the junction differs from the germline gene, which may be a read error. The J gene is TRBJ1-2, the V gene TRBV29-1; D possibly corresponds to TRBD1 (6 bases). CDR3 length: 12 residues. CDR1 and CDR2 from the germline V gene are SQVTM and ANQGSEA. CDR3 DNA sequence: TGCAACGTTGAGGACGGGGGCTATGTCTACACCTTC. Translation gives CNVEDGGYVYTF. Together with reference TRBV29-1 and TRBJ1-2, the CDR3 gives the full variable domain: SAVISQKPSRDICQRGTSLTIQCQVDSQVTMMFWYRQQPGQSLTLIATANQGSEATYESGFVIDKFPISRPNLTFSTLTVSNMSPEDSSIYLCNVEDGGYVYTFGSGTRLTVV.

In the case of this clonotype: The conserved phenylalanine or tryptophan normally closing the CDR3 is absent here, so this likely arose from a read error. The DNA is omitted, as the CDR3 cannot be located on it reliably, and the CDR3 follows TCRdb's listing. The rearrangement links TRBV29-1 to TRBJ2-5. Germline V gives CDR1 SQVTM, CDR2 ANQGSEA. 11 amino acids form the CDR3, both terminal residues included. CDR3 residues: CSVKYQETQYV.

Comment on this clonotype: One end of the junction does not line up with germline, which may come from a read error. The genes are TRBV4-2 and TRBJ1-1; D unclear. Per the germline V gene, CDR1 is LGHNA and CDR2 is YNFKEQ. CDR3 length: 13 residues. CDR3 in DNA: TGTGCCAGCAGCCGATTTGAGAACACTGAAGCCTTCTTT. Translated: CASSRFENTEAFF.

On this clonotype: An end of the junction does not agree with germline; a read error may underlie this. V usage is TRBV11-2 and J usage is TRBJ2-5; a weak D match, TRBD2 (6 bases). Germline values: CDR1 SGHAT, CDR2 FQNNGV. This CDR3 is 15 amino acids long. CDR3 in amino acids: CVSSLRLVRQDTQYF. The CDR3 coding sequence is TGTGTCAGTAGCTTACGACTAGTACGGCAAGATACCCAGTACTTC.

This clonotype was detected a few times. Relative to the germline gene, one junction end is altered; a read error may explain this. The chain carries TRBV29-1 and TRBJ2-2; 11 nucleotides align to TRBD2. There are 17 residues in the CDR3. Germline V gene sequence: CDR1 SQVTM, CDR2 ANQGSEA. This CDR3 reads CSVGADGSGREHGVLFF. For the CDR3, the DNA is TGCAGCGTTGGGGCAGATGGTAGCGGGAGGGAACACGGGGTGCTGTTTTTT.

The J gene is TRBJ1-3, the V gene TRBV4-2; D possibly corresponds to TRBD1 (6 bases). Germline-derived CDR1 and CDR2 are LGHNA and YNFKEQ. CDR3 length: 17 residues. V was clipped by 4 bases and J by 4 bases, with 20 bases between them. CDR3 sequence: CASSPKGQAGDGNTIYF. The CDR3 DNA follows: TGTGCCAGCAGCCCCAAGGGACAAGCTGGGGACGGAAACACCATATATTTT.

The chain uses TRBV29-1 and TRBJ1-2; 10 nucleotides agree with TRBD1. Germline CDR1 reads SQVTM; CDR2 reads ANQGSEA. Trimming at V came to 6 bases and at J to 7 bases, leaving 11 bases not matched to a gene. This CDR3 has 14 residues. The CDR3 here is CSVVTGGASFGYTF. CDR3 DNA sequence: TGCAGCGTCGTGACAGGGGGCGCATCCTTTGGCTACACCTTC.

The CDR3 DNA reads TGCAGCGCCGTACTGGACATCACGGACGGCTACACCTTC. This codes for CSAVLDITDGYTF. V and J are TRBV29-1 and TRBJ1-2; tentatively, D is TRBD1 (5 bases). The CDR3 totals 13 residues. In germline, CDR1 is SQVTM, CDR2 ANQGSEA. Trimming took off 7 bases at V and 8 bases at J, with 20 bases between the two ends.

In its sample, this clonotype was seen many times. The rearrangement uses TRBV29-1 and TRBJ1-1; 7 nucleotides match TRBD1. V lost 7 bases to trimming and J lost 3 bases; unmatched junction nucleotides: 11. The germline V gene encodes CDR1 SQVTM and CDR2 ANQGSEA. This CDR3 has 14 amino acids. As DNA, the CDR3 is TGCAGCGCAACGAGCACAGGGGTCTACACTGAAGCTTTCTTT. Translating it yields CSATSTGVYTEAFF.

The chain joins TRBV28 to TRBJ2-7; D is unclear. The V end was cut by 7 bases, the J end by 3 bases, with 16 bases between. The CDR3 has 14 residues. Germline-derived CDR1 and CDR2 are MDHEN and SYDVKM. DNA of the CDR3: TGTGCCAGCACCCCCGATCAAAACCTCTACGAGCAGTACTTC. Translated: CASTPDQNLYEQYF. Full variable domain (rest looked up from reference TRBV28 and TRBJ2-7): DVKVTQSSRYLVKRTGEKVFLECVQDMDHENMFWYRQDPGLGLRLIYFSYDVKMKEKGDIPEGYSVSREKKERFSLILESASTNQTSMYLCASTPDQNLYEQYFGPGTRLTVT.

The rearrangement uses TRBV12-3 or TRBV12-4 and TRBJ2-3; 13 bases are a match to TRBD2. The J segment lost 5 bases and the V segment lost 5 bases, leaving 19 bases of the junction unmatched. This CDR3 has 20 amino acids. The DNA for the CDR3 is TGTGCCAGCAGTAGCAGACTAGCGGGAGGTTACAGGGGGGGTGGAGATACGCAGTATTTT. Protein product: CASSSRLAGGYRGGGDTQYF.